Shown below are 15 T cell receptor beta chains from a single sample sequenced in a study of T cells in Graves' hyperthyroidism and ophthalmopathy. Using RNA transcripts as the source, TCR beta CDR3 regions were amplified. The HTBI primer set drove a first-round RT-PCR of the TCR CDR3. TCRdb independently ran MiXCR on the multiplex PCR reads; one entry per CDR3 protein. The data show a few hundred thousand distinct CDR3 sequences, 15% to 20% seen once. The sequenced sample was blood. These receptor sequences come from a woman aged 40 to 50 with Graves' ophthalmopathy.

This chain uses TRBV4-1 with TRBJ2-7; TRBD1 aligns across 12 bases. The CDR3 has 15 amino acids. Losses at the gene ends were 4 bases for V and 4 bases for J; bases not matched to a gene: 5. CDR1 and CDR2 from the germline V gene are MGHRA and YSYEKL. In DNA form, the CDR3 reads TGCGCCAGCAGCCGACCGGGACAGGGGGCTTACGAGCAGTACTTC. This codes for CASSRPGQGAYEQYF.

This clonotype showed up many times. The CDR3 DNA follows: TGTGCCAGCAGCCGGGGGTCCGGGATTCCCACCTGGCAGTTCTTC. Protein: CASSRGSGIPTWQFF. The chain links TRBV3-1 to TRBJ2-1, with D perhaps being TRBD1 or TRBD2 (5 bases each). Germline CDR1 reads LGHDT; CDR2 reads YNNKEL (reference sequence). This CDR3 region has 15 residues. Trimming pared 4 bases from V and 12 bases from J, leaving 22 bases between.

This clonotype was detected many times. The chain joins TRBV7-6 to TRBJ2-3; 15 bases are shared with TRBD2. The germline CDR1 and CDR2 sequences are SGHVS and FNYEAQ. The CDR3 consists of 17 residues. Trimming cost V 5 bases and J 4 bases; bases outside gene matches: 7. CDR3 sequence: CASSIGLAGGLADTQYF. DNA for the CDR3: TGTGCCAGCAGCATCGGACTAGCGGGGGGGCTCGCAGATACGCAGTATTTT.

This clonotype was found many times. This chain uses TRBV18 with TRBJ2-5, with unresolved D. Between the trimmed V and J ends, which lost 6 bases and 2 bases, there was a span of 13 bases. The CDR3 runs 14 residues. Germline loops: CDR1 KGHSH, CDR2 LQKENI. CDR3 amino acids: CASSLGRTQETQYF. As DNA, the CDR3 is TGTGCCAGCTCCCTCGGCAGGACGCAAGAGACCCAGTACTTC.

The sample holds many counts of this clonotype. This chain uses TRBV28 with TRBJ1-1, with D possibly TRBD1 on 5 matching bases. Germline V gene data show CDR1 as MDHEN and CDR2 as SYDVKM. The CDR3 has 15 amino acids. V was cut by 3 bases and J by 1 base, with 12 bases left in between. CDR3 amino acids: CASSLGGGTNTEAFF. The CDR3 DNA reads TGTGCCAGCAGTTTGGGTGGCGGGACGAACACTGAAGCTTTCTTT.

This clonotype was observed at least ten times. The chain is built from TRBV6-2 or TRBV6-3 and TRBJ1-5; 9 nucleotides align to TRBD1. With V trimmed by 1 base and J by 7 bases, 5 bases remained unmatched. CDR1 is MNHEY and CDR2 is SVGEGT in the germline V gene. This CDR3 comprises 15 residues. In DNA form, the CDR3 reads TGTGCCAGCAGTTACTACACAGGGGGCAGGCAGCCCCAGCATTTT. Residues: CASSYYTGGRQPQHF.

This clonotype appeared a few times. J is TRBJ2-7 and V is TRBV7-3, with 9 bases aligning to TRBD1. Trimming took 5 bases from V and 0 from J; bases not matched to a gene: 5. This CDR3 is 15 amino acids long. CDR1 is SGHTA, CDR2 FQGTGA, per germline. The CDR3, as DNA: TGTGCCAGCAGCCCCCAGACAGGGGGCTCCTACGAGCAGTACTTC. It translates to CASSPQTGGSYEQYF.

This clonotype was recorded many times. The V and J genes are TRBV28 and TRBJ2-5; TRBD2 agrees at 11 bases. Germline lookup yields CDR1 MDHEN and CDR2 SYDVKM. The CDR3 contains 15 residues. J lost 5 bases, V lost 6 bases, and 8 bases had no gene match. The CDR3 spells CASSSLAGGSETQYF. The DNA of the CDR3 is TGTGCCAGCAGCAGCTTAGCGGGGGGGTCGGAGACCCAGTACTTC.

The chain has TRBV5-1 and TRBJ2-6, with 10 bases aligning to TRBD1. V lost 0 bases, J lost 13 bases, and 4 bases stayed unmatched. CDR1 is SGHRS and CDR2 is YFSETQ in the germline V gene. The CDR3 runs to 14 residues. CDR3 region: CASSLGTGGGVLTF. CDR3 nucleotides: TGCGCCAGCAGCTTGGGGACAGGGGGAGGTGTCCTGACTTTC.

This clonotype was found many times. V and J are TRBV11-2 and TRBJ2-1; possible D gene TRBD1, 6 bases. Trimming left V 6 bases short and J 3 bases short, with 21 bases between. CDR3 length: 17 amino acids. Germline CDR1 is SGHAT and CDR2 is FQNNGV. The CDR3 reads CASSPPGQNTVYNEQFF. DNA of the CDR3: TGTGCCAGCAGTCCGCCGGGACAAAACACGGTCTACAATGAGCAGTTCTTC.

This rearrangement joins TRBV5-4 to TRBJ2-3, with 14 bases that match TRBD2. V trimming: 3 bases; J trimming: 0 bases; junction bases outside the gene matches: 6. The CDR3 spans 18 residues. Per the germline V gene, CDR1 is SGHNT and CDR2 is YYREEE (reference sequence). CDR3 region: CASSYGLAGGASTDTQYF. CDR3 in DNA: TGTGCCAGCAGCTATGGACTAGCGGGGGGAGCCAGCACAGATACGCAGTATTTT.

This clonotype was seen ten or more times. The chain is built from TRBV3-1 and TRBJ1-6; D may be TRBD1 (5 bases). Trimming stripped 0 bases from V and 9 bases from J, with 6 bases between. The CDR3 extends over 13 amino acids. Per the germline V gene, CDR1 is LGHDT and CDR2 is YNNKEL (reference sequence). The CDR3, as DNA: TGTGCCAGCAGCCAAGACAGGGCTTCACCCCTCCACTTT. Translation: CASSQDRASPLHF.

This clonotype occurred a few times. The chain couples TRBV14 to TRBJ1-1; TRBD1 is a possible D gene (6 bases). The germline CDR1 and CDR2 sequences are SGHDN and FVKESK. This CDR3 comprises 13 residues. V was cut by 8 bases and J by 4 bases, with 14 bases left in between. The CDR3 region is CASQRGTTTEAFF. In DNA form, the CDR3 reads TGTGCCAGCCAAAGAGGGACAACCACTGAAGCTTTCTTT.

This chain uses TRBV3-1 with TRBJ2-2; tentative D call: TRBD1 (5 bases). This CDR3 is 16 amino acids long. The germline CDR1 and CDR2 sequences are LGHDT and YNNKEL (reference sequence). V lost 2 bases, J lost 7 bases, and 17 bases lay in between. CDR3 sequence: CASSQNFEGAIGELFF. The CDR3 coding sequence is TGTGCCAGCAGCCAAAATTTTGAAGGGGCCATCGGGGAGCTGTTTTTT.

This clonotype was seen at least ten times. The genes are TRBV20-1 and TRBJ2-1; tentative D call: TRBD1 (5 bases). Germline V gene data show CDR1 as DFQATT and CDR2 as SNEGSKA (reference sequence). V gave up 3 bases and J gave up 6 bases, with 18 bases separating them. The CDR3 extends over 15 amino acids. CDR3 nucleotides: TGCAGTGCTAGCGACGGAATCAACCAGGGCAATGAGCAGTTCTTC. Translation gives CSASDGINQGNEQFF.